Sequencing of this TCR beta chain was carried out in a study of human T cells and chemical hapten exposure (dated by TCRdb to the early 2020s). About the study as a whole: For sensitization, 2% DPC in acetone was applied to a 2 cm by 2 cm area of upper inner arm skin. Patients additionally received weekly therapeutic DPC doses to the scalp throughout the roughly 24-week study period. Patch testing was performed on the upper back with Finn chambers containing 0.01% DPC, and the patch tests were scored after 6 days according to International Contact Dermatitis Research Group standards. Most of the patients in the cohort were female, and the cohort covered alopecia areata with under or over 50% scalp involvement, alopecia totalis and alopecia universalis. Libraries were pooled for sequencing, and per-sample TCR yields varied mainly because of small differences in library volumes within the pool. In alopecia patients, the study followed how the peripheral blood TCR repertoire changed in vivo over primary and secondary sensitization to diphenylcyclopropenone (DPC), a hapten. Blood samples were taken from patients before sensitization (week 0) and then at 2, 6 and about 24 weeks after DPC sensitization. Roughly 30 alopecia patients gave blood for TCR sequencing at one to four time points (pre-sensitization, 2, 6 and 24 weeks). Study-wide findings and limitations: Repeated subsampling changed both the strength of the expansion versus patch-test correlation and the threshold at which the correlation became significant. Significantly more large CDR3 similarity clusters were formed by expanded TCRs than by pre-sensitization or healthy control sets, consistent with antigen-driven responses. The number of PT1 expanded TCRs positively correlated with patch test score, significant at thresholds 8, 16 and 32 but not 4. DPC sensitization did not change the number of TCRs with a frequency above 1 in 1000, and there was no evidence of changes in global repertoire structure. Because every patient had alopecia, a presumed autoimmune disease, the patients' immune response might differ from that of healthy individuals.

The library came from RACE. Sequencing was carried out with a NextSeq 500. During library preparation, unique molecular identifiers were attached to individual cDNA molecules so that TCRs could be counted in a quantitative, reproducible way. Both TCR alpha and TCR beta chains were sequenced from each blood RNA sample. The study's own analysis went as follows. The median number of TCRs per sample was 95,638, ranging from 23,224 to 690,600. V, J and CDR3 annotation of the TCR reads was carried out using the Decombinator software suite. Every sample was subsampled to the same number of TCRs (28,000) for the PS versus PT1 abundance plots. TCRs were defined as expanded if absent before sensitization and observed at least eight times at the 2-week time point. The public reads were run again by TCRdb, first through fastp at Q25 and then through MiXCR, and only productive beta chains were kept. One record per CDR3 amino acid sequence lists the most common genes and DNA. The V and J calls follow TCRdb's processing rather than the paper's. A total of roughly 94,000 distinct CDR3 sequences appear in this sample, about a tenth of them only once. The top ten clonotypes cover about 2% of the sample.

CDR1 and CDR2, per the germline V gene (reference sequence), are MNHEY and SMNVEV. From the cysteine up to the phenylalanine, the CDR3 has a length of 18 residues. Only the CDR3 DNA is retained, 54 bases long and in frame from the first base. Trimming takes 2 bases off V and 5 bases off J; junction bases not matched to a gene: 16. Interpreted using the paper, the time point label stands for: patch test 2, 6 weeks after DPC sensitization. This specimen's treatment or condition label, per the study, means: therapeutic diphenylcyclopropenone sensitization with weekly scalp DPC. At every patch-test visit, the blood draw took place before the patch test was put on. Patients were considered eligible if aged 18 to 70, diagnosed with alopecia and deemed suitable for DPC therapy, and patients were excluded if pregnant. Total RNA was isolated from unfractionated whole blood collected in Tempus Blood RNA tubes.

At least ten counts were recorded for this clonotype. Its binding antigen is unknown. Base qualities are not at hand, and no much larger clone is one base apart. The TCR comes from a woman in her thirties or forties with alopecia areata. Some clones in this sample may be carry-over from other donors' samples. The sequencing here drew on whole blood, taken in connection with sensitization to the hapten diphenylcyclopropenone (DPC). This sequence uses TRBV27 and TRBJ2-3; 7 of the junction bases match TRBD1. The CDR3 in this case is CASSLDQIGTVRGDTQYF. The DNA reads TGTGCCAGCAGTTTAGATCAGATAGGGACAGTCCGCGGAGATACGCAGTATTTT.